The clone carrying this TCR beta chain was seen a few times. Its antigen remains unknown. TCRdb recomputed clones from the PCR reads via MiXCR. The table includes 2,500 to 3,000 clones, roughly 35% detected once. Each patient came to thyroid surgery without any prior treatment (of any kind). Germline loops: CDR1 MNHEY, CDR2 SMNVEV (reference sequence). The CDR3 length is 15 residues. Trimming took off 1 base at V and 3 bases at J, with 12 bases between the two ends. The data derive from a study of metastatic and nonmetastatic thyroid tumors. Broader study findings: In blood and tumor, TCR beta diversity was reportedly significantly higher in malignant thyroid tumors than in benign nodules.

The sequencing input was tumor tissue. This receptor was taken from a female donor with papillary thyroid cancer or a benign thyroid nodule (not recorded which). Some clones in this sample may be carry-over from other donors' samples. The chain has TRBV27 and TRBJ1-1; no firm D call. CDR3 sequence reads: CASSLLAPGYTEAFF. The DNA of the CDR3 is TGTGCCAGCAGTTTATTGGCCCCCGGGTACACTGAAGCTTTCTTT.